This T cell receptor beta chain is from a study of blood T cell repertoires in COVID-19. Study background: Researchers got acute and convalescent COVID-19 samples from the United States, Italy and Spain. In each case, the material was cDNA or gDNA derived from T cells, B-cell-depleted T cells, or PBMCs.

With 3 bases clipped from V and 1 base from J, the junction kept 14 bases outside the gene matches. Germline V gene sequence: CDR1 SNHLY, CDR2 FYNNEI. This CDR3 has 20 residues. Original data processing: Using reference gene primer amplification, nucleated cell counts were estimated. Data came from immunoSEQ multiplex PCR; TCRdb stores just in-frame clones and leaves some out. V and J calls and clone size follow that table, whereas D and trimming were derived from the DNA. Here the sample spans around 310,000 clones, about 88% being singletons. The study counted Cohort 3 donors as recovered given two negative PCRs, clearance, or symptom resolution.

Sequenced sample: PBMCs or T cells enriched from blood (not recorded which). The receptor comes from a middle-aged woman who had recovered from COVID-19. The gene calls are TRBV2 and TRBJ2-3; 12 positions agree with TRBD2. CDR3: CASSDPTSASGGAGTDTQYF. CDR3 nucleotides: TGTGCCAGCAGTGATCCCACCAGCGCTAGCGGGGGGGCCGGCACAGATACGCAGTATTTT.